This T cell receptor (beta chain) is drawn from a study of shared clonotypes between healthy human individuals. V was trimmed by 3 bases and J by 0 bases, leaving 9 bases between them. The germline V gene has CDR1 MNHEY and CDR2 SMNVEV (reference sequence). CDR3 size: 14 residues. The table came from immunoSEQ multiplex PCR; TCRdb's copy has only in-frame clones and leaves some out. The sample comprises around 2,100,000 clones, 85% to 95% of which are singletons, and around 1% rests with the top ten. Naive CD8 cells, CD45RO-negative and positively selected for CCR7, excluded terminally differentiated effector memory CD45RA+ cells. Donation came from healthy HIV-negative adults that had no recent acute infections or vaccinations.

Specimen: naive CD8+ T cells sorted from blood. This TCR derives from a man between 18 and 35 years old in good health. V is TRBV27 and J is TRBJ2-7; unclear D gene. As DNA, the CDR3 is TGTGCCAGCAGTTTGGACGGCTTCTCCTACGAGCAGTACTTC. It yields the protein CASSLDGFSYEQYF.